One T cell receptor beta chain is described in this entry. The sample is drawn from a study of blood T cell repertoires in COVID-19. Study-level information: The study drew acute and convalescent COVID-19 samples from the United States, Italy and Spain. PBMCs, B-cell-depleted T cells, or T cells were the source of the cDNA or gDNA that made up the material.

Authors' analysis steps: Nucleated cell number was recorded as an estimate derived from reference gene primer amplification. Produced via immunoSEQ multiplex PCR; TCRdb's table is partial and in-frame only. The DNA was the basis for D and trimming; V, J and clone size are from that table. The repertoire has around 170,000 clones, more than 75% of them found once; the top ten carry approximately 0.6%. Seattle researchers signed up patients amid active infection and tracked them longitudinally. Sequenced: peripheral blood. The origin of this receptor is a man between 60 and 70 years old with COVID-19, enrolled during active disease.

Here the CDR3 reads CASSHPSGGKETQYF. For the CDR3, the DNA is TGTGCCAGCAGCCACCCTAGCGGGGGTAAAGAGACCCAGTACTTC. This chain connects TRBV7-2 to TRBJ2-5, with 10 nucleotides matching TRBD2. V shed 5 bases, J shed 3 bases, and the junction held 6 bases outside the gene matches. Germline V lookup: CDR1 SGHTA, CDR2 FQGNSA. This CDR3 contains 15 residues.